This passage covers 27 T cell receptor beta chains from one sample sequenced in a study of human T cells and chemical hapten exposure. Each CDR3 protein is one row after TCRdb ran MiXCR on the RACE reads. Of about 84,000 distinct CDR3 sequences in the sample, about a tenth are singletons; the top ten hold around 3.7%. Time point indicated: patch test 3, about 24 weeks after DPC sensitization. Noted treatment: therapeutic diphenylcyclopropenone sensitization with weekly scalp DPC. The starting material was whole blood, obtained in connection with sensitization to the hapten diphenylcyclopropenone (DPC). The receptors were gathered from a woman between 45 and 60 years old with alopecia areata. Some clones in this sample may be carry-over from other donors' samples.

This chain connects TRBV29-1 to TRBJ1-1; 11 positions match TRBD1. CDR3 size: 12 residues. Unmatched junction bases numbered 4, after V lost 7 bases and J lost 6 bases. CDR1 SQVTM and CDR2 ANQGSEA come from the germline V gene. CDR3 region: CSARTGGSEAFF. Here the CDR3 DNA reads TGCAGCGCCAGGACAGGGGGCTCTGAAGCTTTCTTT. Looking up the rest from reference TRBV29-1 and TRBJ1-1 gives the full variable domain: SAVISQKPSRDICQRGTSLTIQCQVDSQVTMMFWYRQQPGQSLTLIATANQGSEATYESGFVIDKFPISRPNLTFSTLTVSNMSPEDSSIYLCSARTGGSEAFFGQGTRLTVV.

This clonotype was seen more than once but under ten times. The chain uses TRBV12-3 or TRBV12-4 and TRBJ2-6; D possibly corresponds to TRBD2 (6 bases). The CDR3 sequence is 17 residues long. With 6 bases removed from V and 2 bases from J, the gap between germline ends came to 17 bases. The CDR3 coding sequence is TGTGCCAGCAGGACCAGCGGAGGGACGGCTGGGGCCAACGTCCTGACTTTC. Its translation is CASRTSGGTAGANVLTF.

This clonotype was picked up a small number of times. This rearrangement joins TRBV28 to TRBJ1-1; D gene unclear. The CDR3 sequence is 11 residues long. Per germline, CDR1 MDHEN and CDR2 SYDVKM. V lost 8 bases, J lost 0 bases, and 4 bases lay in between. The CDR3 region is CASGVNTEAFF. The CDR3 DNA sequence: TGTGCCAGCGGGGTGAACACTGAAGCTTTCTTT. The full variable domain, completed using reference TRBV28 and TRBJ1-1, is DVKVTQSSRYLVKRTGEKVFLECVQDMDHENMFWYRQDPGLGLRLIYFSYDVKMKEKGDIPEGYSVSREKKERFSLILESASTNQTSMYLCASGVNTEAFFGQGTRLTVV.

V usage is TRBV18 and J usage is TRBJ2-5, with 7 bases matching TRBD1. The CDR3 is made up of 15 amino acids. The trim removed 2 bases at V and 2 bases at J, leaving 5 bases unmatched. Germline values: CDR1 KGHSH, CDR2 LQKENI. The CDR3 spells CASSPLQGSQETQYF. The CDR3 DNA reads TGTGCCAGCTCACCATTACAGGGGAGTCAAGAGACCCAGTACTTC.

V gene TRBV6-5 combines with J gene TRBJ1-2, with a weak D call TRBD1 (5 bases). CDR1 is MNHEY, CDR2 SVGAGI, per germline. The CDR3 is 14 residues long. V was trimmed by 6 bases and J by 7 bases, leaving 18 bases between them. CDR3 DNA sequence: TGTGCCAGCAGCCCTCCGGGGTCCGGGGCTGGCTACACCTTC. Translation gives CASSPPGSGAGYTF.

There are many counts of this clonotype. The chain combines TRBV20-1 with TRBJ2-7; tentatively, D is TRBD1 or TRBD2 (5 bases each). Germline lookup yields CDR1 DFQATT and CDR2 SNEGSKA (reference sequence). This CDR3 spans 13 amino acids. V was clipped by 5 bases and J by 7 bases, with 18 bases between them. CDR3 DNA sequence: TGCAGTGCTCTTGGACTGGGGCAGGGAGAGCAGTACTTC. Amino acid sequence: CSALGLGQGEQYF.

J is TRBJ1-5 and V is TRBV28, with 7 nucleotides matching TRBD1. The CDR3 consists of 18 residues. V was clipped by 5 bases and J by 6 bases; unmatched bases: 19. CDR1 and CDR2 (germline): MDHEN, SYDVKM. CDR3 coding DNA: TGTGCCAGCAGTCCTCCCGCGACAGGGTTCGGAATAGGTCAGCCCCAGCATTTT. Translation gives CASSPPATGFGIGQPQHF.

There are a few counts of this clonotype. The chain joins TRBV29-1 to TRBJ2-3, with no clear D. Germline V gene sequence: CDR1 SQVTM, CDR2 ANQGSEA. The V and J ends lost 7 bases and 0 bases respectively, with 5 bases between them. The CDR3 sequence is 11 residues long. The DNA of the CDR3 is TGCAGCGGCAGGAGCACAGATACGCAGTATTTT. This translates into CSGRSTDTQYF.

The V call is TRBV29-1, the J call TRBJ2-6; D uncertain. CDR3 length: 13 amino acids. Trimming stripped 6 bases from V and 0 bases from J, with 6 bases between. Per germline, CDR1 SQVTM and CDR2 ANQGSEA. The CDR3 nucleotides are TGCAGCGTGAGGAACTCTGGGGCCAACGTCCTGACTTTC. Its translation: CSVRNSGANVLTF.

The genes are TRBV19 and TRBJ1-5, with TRBD1 matching 9 bases. The junction had 7 bases not matched to a gene; V was cut back by 6 bases and J by 7 bases. The CDR3 runs to 14 residues. Germline CDR1 reads LNHDA; CDR2 reads SQIVND (reference sequence). As DNA, the CDR3 is TGTGCCAGTAGGGTCACAGGGGGCAGGCAGCCCCAGCATTTT. Protein product: CASRVTGGRQPQHF.

The chain recombines TRBV7-9 with TRBJ2-2, with unresolved D. CDR1 SEHNR and CDR2 FQNEAQ come from the germline V gene (reference sequence). Between the trimmed V and J ends, which lost 7 bases and 2 bases, there was a span of 8 bases. There are 13 residues in the CDR3. For the CDR3, the DNA is TGTGCCAGCAACGACCTAAACACCGGGGAGCTGTTTTTT. This sequence encodes CASNDLNTGELFF.

V and J are TRBV29-1 and TRBJ2-1, with D perhaps assigned TRBD1 or TRBD2 (5 bases each). CDR1 SQVTM and CDR2 ANQGSEA come from the germline V gene. CDR3 length: 11 residues. Trimming left V 6 bases short and J 9 bases short, with 12 bases between. CDR3 in DNA: TGCAGCGTGGCAGGTGGGGGTGAGCAGTTCTTC. Its translation is CSVAGGGEQFF.

V usage is TRBV7-2 and J usage is TRBJ2-5; D not certain. V shed 2 bases and J shed 1 base, with 8 bases lying between them. CDR1 is SGHTA, CDR2 FQGNSA, per germline. This CDR3 comprises 14 residues. CDR3 sequence reads: CASSLSATQETQYF. The CDR3 DNA reads TGTGCCAGCAGCTTAAGCGCGACCCAAGAGACCCAGTACTTC.

This chain joins TRBV7-2 and TRBJ2-7; a weak D match, TRBD2 (8 bases). The V end lost 5 bases, the J end lost 2 bases, and 16 bases lay between the germline ends. Germline lookup yields CDR1 SGHTA and CDR2 FQGNSA. The CDR3 contains 15 residues. CDR3 loop: CASSAGGTRTYEQYF. Here the CDR3 DNA reads TGTGCCAGCAGCGCAGGGGGGACTAGGACCTACGAGCAGTACTTC.

This clonotype came up a few times. The chain uses TRBV9 and TRBJ2-5; 8 bases fit TRBD1. With V trimmed by 3 bases and J by 4 bases, 2 bases remained unmatched. Germline-derived CDR1 and CDR2 are SGDLS and YYNGEE. The CDR3 sequence is 13 residues long. CDR3 nucleotide sequence: TGTGCCAGCAGCGCCGACAGGGGAGAGACCCAGTACTTC. Translating it yields CASSADRGETQYF.

The chain has TRBV6-1 and TRBJ1-2; no definite D call. The V gene's germline CDR1 is MNHNS and CDR2 SASEGT. Deletions cut 1 base from V and 4 bases from J, with 7 bases between. This CDR3 comprises 13 residues. CDR3 sequence (DNA): TGTGCCAGCAGTGAAGACAGCTTCTATGGCTACACCTTC. This translates into CASSEDSFYGYTF.

At least ten counts were recorded for this clonotype. V and J are TRBV7-2 and TRBJ2-1; TRBD2 is a possible D gene (6 bases). V was shortened by 5 bases and J by 5 bases, with 22 bases between the two germline ends. This CDR3 spans 17 amino acids. Per the germline V gene, CDR1 is SGHTA and CDR2 is FQGNSA. The CDR3 loop is CASSPRPAGGSNNEQFF. CDR3 coding DNA: TGTGCCAGCAGCCCCCGCCCAGCGGGTGGTAGTAACAATGAGCAGTTCTTC.

This clonotype came up many times. The chain uses TRBV28 and TRBJ2-3; 8 bases align to TRBD1. The germline CDR1 and CDR2 sequences are MDHEN and SYDVKM. J was trimmed by 2 bases and V by 6 bases; bases with no gene match: 7. The CDR3 totals 15 residues. The CDR3: CASSPGQGPTDTQYF. The CDR3 DNA follows: TGTGCCAGCAGCCCTGGACAGGGCCCCACAGATACGCAGTATTTT.

This clonotype has ten or more counts. The chain links TRBV18 to TRBJ2-7; TRBD2 matches 15 bases. CDR3 length equals 16 residues. The germline V gene encodes CDR1 KGHSH and CDR2 LQKENI. V was clipped by 6 bases and J by 6 bases; unmatched bases: 9. The CDR3 here is CASSQGLAGGSGEQYF. Written as DNA, the CDR3 is TGTGCCAGCTCGCAGGGACTAGCGGGAGGATCGGGCGAGCAGTACTTC.

As regards this clonotype: It may be a read error: a sequence one base away is much more abundant. The gene calls are TRBV5-5 and TRBJ1-4, with D perhaps TRBD1 (5 bases). The CDR3 length is 11 residues. V shed 4 bases and J shed 10 bases, with 8 bases lying between them. Germline V gene sequence: CDR1 SGHKS, CDR2 YYEKEE (reference sequence). CDR3 sequence: CASSLTGKLFF. The CDR3 nucleotides are TGTGCCAGCAGCCTCACAGGAAAACTGTTTTTT.

The V gene is TRBV21-1, the J gene TRBJ2-7; the D call in the table, TRBD1, was not verified against the DNA. TRBV21-1 is annotated as a pseudogene. The CDR3 runs to 15 residues. In DNA, the CDR3 is TGTGCCAGCAGCAAAGGGACAGGGGTGCCCTACGAGCAGTACTTC. Its protein is CASSKGTGVPYEQYF.

In the case of this clonotype: Germline is not matched at one junction end, which may reflect a read error. The chain uses TRBV11-2 and TRBJ1-6; 9 nucleotides agree with TRBD1. The CDR3 length is 17 residues. CDR1 SGHAT and CDR2 FQNNGV come from the germline V gene. This CDR3 reads CASSSPQGASHNSPLHF. The DNA of the CDR3 is TGTGCCAGCAGCTCCCCACAGGGGGCCTCCCATAATTCACCCCTCCACTTT.

This clonotype was found many times. This chain joins TRBV12-3 or TRBV12-4 and TRBJ2-7; TRBD1 matches at 8 bases. This CDR3 is 14 amino acids long. Trimming removed 2 bases from V and 5 bases from J; junction bases left unmatched: 5. The CDR3 sequence is CASSLQGALNEQYF. The CDR3 DNA sequence: TGTGCCAGCAGTTTACAGGGGGCGCTCAACGAGCAGTACTTC.

The chain joins TRBV28 to TRBJ2-7; 9 nucleotides agree with TRBD1. After removal of 6 bases from V and 1 base from J, the junction contained 7 bases not matched to a gene. The CDR3 length is 15 residues. CDR1 MDHEN and CDR2 SYDVKM come from the germline V gene. Written as DNA, the CDR3 is TGTGCCAGCAGCTCGGGACAGGGTCTTTCCTACGAGCAGTACTTC. Its protein product is CASSSGQGLSYEQYF.

V usage is TRBV6-5 and J usage is TRBJ2-5; 10 nucleotides agree with TRBD2. Per germline, CDR1 MNHEY and CDR2 SVGAGI. The V and J ends lost 7 bases and 4 bases, in that order; junction bases with no gene match: 3. The CDR3 is 13 amino acids. In nucleotides, the CDR3 is TGTGCCAGCATTCGGACTAGCGGAGAGACCCAGTACTTC. This gives the protein CASIRTSGETQYF.

The genes are TRBV20-1 and TRBJ2-1; D gene unclear. Germline V gene sequence: CDR1 DFQATT, CDR2 SNEGSKA (reference sequence). V gave up 4 bases and J gave up 4 bases, with 8 bases separating them. This CDR3 is built from 12 residues. The CDR3 loop reads CSATTPYNEQFF. The CDR3 region has the DNA TGCAGTGCTACCACTCCTTACAATGAGCAGTTCTTC.

V gene TRBV6-2 or TRBV6-3 combines with J gene TRBJ2-7; no firm D call. Per germline, CDR1 MNHEY and CDR2 SVGEGT. CDR3 length: 13 residues. V lost 7 bases to trimming and J lost 3 bases, with 13 bases between them. The CDR3 coding sequence is TGTGCCAGCACCAAAAGGTCGGGCTACGAGCAGTACTTC. Encoded protein: CASTKRSGYEQYF.